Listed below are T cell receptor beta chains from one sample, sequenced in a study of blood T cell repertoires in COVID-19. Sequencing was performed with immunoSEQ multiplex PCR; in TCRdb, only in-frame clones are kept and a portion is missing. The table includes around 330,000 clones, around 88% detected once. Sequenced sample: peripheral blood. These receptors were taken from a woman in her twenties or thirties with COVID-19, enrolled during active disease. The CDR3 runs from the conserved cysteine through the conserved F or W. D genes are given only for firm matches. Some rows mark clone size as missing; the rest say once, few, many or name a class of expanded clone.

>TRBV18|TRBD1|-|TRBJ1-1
TGTGCCAGCTCACCGCAGGGGGCTCTGAACACTGAAGCTTTCTTT
CASSPQGALNTEAFF
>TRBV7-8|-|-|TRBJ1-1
TGTGCCAGCAGCGTATACAGGGTCATGAACACTGAAGCTTTCTTT
CASSVYRVMNTEAFF
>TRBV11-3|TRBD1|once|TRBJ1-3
TGTGCCAGCAGCGTCAGGGGGGCTGGAAACACCATATATTTT
CASSVRGAGNTIYF
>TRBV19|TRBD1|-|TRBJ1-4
TGTGCCAGTAGTAGATACCCTGGACAGGGTGGGGAAAAACTGTTTTTT
CASSRYPGQGGEKLFF
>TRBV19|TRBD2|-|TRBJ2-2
TGTGCCAGTAGTATATTGCAGCGGGGGATTGCCGGGGAGCTGTTTTTT
CASSILQRGIAGELFF
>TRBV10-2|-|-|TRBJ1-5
TGCGCCAGCAGTGAAAATACTAATCAGCCCCAGCATTTT
CASSENTNQPQHF
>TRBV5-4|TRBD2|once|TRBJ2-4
TGTGCCAGCACGCCCGGGGGACTAGACACAAACATTCAGTACTTC
CASTPGGLDTNIQYF
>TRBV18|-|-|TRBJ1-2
TGTGCCAGCTCACCAACTAGGCGGGACGACTATGGCTACACCTTC
CASSPTRRDDYGYTF
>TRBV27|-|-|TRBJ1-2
TGTGCCAGCAGCCACGCGGGGTGGAGGGCCAGGGAGGACGGCTACACCTTC
CASSHAGWRAREDGYTF
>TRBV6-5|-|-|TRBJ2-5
TGTGCCAGCAGTTACTCCAGGGGCCAAGAGACCCAGTACTTC
CASSYSRGQETQYF
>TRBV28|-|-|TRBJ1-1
TGTGCCAGCAGTTTATATCCGGGAGAAGCTTTCTTT
CASSLYPGEAFF
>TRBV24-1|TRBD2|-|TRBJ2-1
TGTGCCACCAGTGACCCCGCGTTCGGGACTAGCGGGGCTTCTAGCTCCTACAATGAGCAGTTCTTC
CATSDPAFGTSGASSSYNEQFF
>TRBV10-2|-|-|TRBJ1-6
TGCGCCAGCAGCCACAGTAATTCACCCCTCCACTTT
CASSHSNSPLHF
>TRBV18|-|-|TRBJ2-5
TGTGCCAGCTCACTGCGGCTGGAGACCCAGTACTTC
CASSLRLETQYF
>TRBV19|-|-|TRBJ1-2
TGTGCCAGTAGTTTAGACAGCGGCCTTCAGAACTATGGCTACACCTTC
CASSLDSGLQNYGYTF
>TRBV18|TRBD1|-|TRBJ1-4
TGTGCCAGCTCACCAGCCCGGGACAGGGGTGAAAAACTGTTTTTT
CASSPARDRGEKLFF
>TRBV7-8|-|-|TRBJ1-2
TGTGCCAGCAGCTCGCAGGGGCCCTATGGCTACACCTTC
CASSSQGPYGYTF
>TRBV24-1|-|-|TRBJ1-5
TGTGCCACCAGTGATTTCCGGAGGGAAGGGGATCAGCCCCAGCATTTT
CATSDFRREGDQPQHF
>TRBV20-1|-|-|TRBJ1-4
TGCAGTGCTAGTTTTCAGGGAGGCGAAAAACTGTTTTTT
CSASFQGGEKLFF
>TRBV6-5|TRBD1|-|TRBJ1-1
TGTGCCAGCAGGGCGACAGGGACTAACACTGAAGCTTTCTTT
CASRATGTNTEAFF
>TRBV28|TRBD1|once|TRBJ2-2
TGTGCCAGCAGTCGACAGGGGGCGAACACCGGGGAGCTGTTTTTT
CASSRQGANTGELFF
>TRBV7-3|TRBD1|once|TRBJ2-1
TGTGCCAGCAGCCCTCGGACAGGGGTAGGCAATGAGCAGTTCTTC
CASSPRTGVGNEQFF
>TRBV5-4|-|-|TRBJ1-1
TGTGCCAGCAGCAACTGGGCCTTGAACACTGAAGCTTTCTTT
CASSNWALNTEAFF
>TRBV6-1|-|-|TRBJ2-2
TGTGCCAGCAGTGATACGAGGCTAGGAATCGGGGAGCTGTTTTTT
CASSDTRLGIGELFF
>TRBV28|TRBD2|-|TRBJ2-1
TGTGCCAGCAGTTCTTTAACTGGACTAGATCGTGAGCAGTTCTTC
CASSSLTGLDREQFF
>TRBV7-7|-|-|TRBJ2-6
TGTGCTAGCAGCCCTACCGAGGCTGGGGCCAACGTCCTGACTTTC
CASSPTEAGANVLTF
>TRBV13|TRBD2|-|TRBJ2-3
TGTGCCAGCAGCTTAAGAGCGGGGGGCCCCACAGATACGCAGTATTTT
CASSLRAGGPTDTQYF
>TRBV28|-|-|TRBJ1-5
TGTGCCAGCAGCCCGGACAGTCCTCAGCCCCAGCATTTT
CASSPDSPQPQHF
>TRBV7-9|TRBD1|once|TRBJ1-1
TGTGCCGGGGCAGGGGGCAACACTGAAGCTTTCTTT
CAGAGGNTEAFF
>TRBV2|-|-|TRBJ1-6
TGTGCCAGCACCCGAACCGTTGCGGGCTCCTATAATTCACCCCTCCACTTT
CASTRTVAGSYNSPLHF
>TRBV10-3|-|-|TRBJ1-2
TGTGCCATCAGAAGGTCCCCTACTCTAGCTAACTATGGCTACACCTTC
CAIRRSPTLANYGYTF
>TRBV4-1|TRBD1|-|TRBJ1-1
TGCGCCAGCAGCCAAGTCTCGGGACAGGGATACACTGAAGCTTTCTTT
CASSQVSGQGYTEAFF
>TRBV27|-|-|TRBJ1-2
TGTGCCAGCAGTTTTGTGGGGGCGGATGGCTACACCTTC
CASSFVGADGYTF
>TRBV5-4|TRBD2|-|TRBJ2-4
TGTGCCAGCAGCTTTGGGACTAGCTATAAAAACATTCAGTACTTC
CASSFGTSYKNIQYF
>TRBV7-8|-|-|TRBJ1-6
TGTGCCAGCAGCTCTCCCCCCTCTAATTCACCCCTCCACTTT
CASSSPPSNSPLHF
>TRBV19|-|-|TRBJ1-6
TGTGCCAGTAGTATGGGGGGGGGCAGATTCACCCCCCACTTT
CASSMGGGRFTPHF
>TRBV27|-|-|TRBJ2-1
TGTGCCAGCAGTTTGCGGGTATCCTACAATGAGCAGTTCTTC
CASSLRVSYNEQFF
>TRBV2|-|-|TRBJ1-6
TGTGCCAGCGGGGCAGGGCTGAATTCACCCCTCCACTTT
CASGAGLNSPLHF
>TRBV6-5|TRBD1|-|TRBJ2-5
TGTGCCAGCAGTTACCTCCAGGGGGCTATGGAGACCCAGTACTTC
CASSYLQGAMETQYF
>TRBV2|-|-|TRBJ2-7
TGTGCCAGCTATCCGGGACATAGCTCCTACGAGCAGTACTTC
CASYPGHSSYEQYF
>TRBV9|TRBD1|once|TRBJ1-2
TGTGCCAGCAGCTTAACCGGGACAGGGTATGGCTACACCTTC
CASSLTGTGYGYTF
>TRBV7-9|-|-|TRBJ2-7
TGTGCCAGCAGCCGTCTGACAGTCTCCTACGAGCAGTACTTC
CASSRLTVSYEQYF
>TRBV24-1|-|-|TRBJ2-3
TGTGCCACCAGTGATGTAAGCACAGATACGCAGTATTTT
CATSDVSTDTQYF
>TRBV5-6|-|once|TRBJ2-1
TGTGCCAGCAGCCAGACCATACCAATCGAGGGTCGATGGGCCGATGAGCAGTTCTTC
CASSQTIPIEGRWADEQFF
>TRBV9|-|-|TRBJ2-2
TGTGCCAGCAGCGGCGGGGAGAACACCGGGGAGCTGTTTTTT
CASSGGENTGELFF